The T cell receptor beta chain under discussion was sequenced for a study of blood T cell repertoires in COVID-19. V lost 5 bases and J lost 6, with 17 bases in between. This CDR3 has 15 amino acids. Germline V gene data show CDR1 as MNHEY and CDR2 as SVGAGI. Two negative PCRs, clearance, or symptom resolution had been documented for recovered Cohort 3 donors. In the authors' methods: Amplification with reference gene primers provided the estimates of nucleated cell counts. Libraries were prepared by immunoSEQ multiplex PCR; TCRdb keeps only in-frame clonotypes and omits some of them. Clone size and the V and J calls come from that table; the DNA yielded D and trimming. Of about 440,000 clones listed, around 90% were seen once; the top ten hold approximately 0.55%.

The chain is built from TRBV6-5 and TRBJ1-5, with D maybe TRBD1 (5 bases). This sequence was found in a man aged 18 to 30 who had recovered from COVID-19. Material: PBMCs or T cells enriched from blood (not recorded which). The CDR3 here is CASSPTASPTQPQHF. The CDR3 DNA reads TGTGCCAGCAGTCCGACAGCGTCCCCGACTCAGCCCCAGCATTTT.